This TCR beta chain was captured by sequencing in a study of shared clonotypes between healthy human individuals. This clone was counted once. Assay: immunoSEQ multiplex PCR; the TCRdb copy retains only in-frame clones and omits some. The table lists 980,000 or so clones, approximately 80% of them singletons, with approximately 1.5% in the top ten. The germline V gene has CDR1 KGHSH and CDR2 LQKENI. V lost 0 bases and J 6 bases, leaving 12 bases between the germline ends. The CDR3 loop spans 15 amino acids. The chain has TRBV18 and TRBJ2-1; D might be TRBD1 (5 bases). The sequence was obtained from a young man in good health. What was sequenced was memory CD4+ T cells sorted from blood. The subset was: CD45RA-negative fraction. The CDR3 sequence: CASSPPGLDSNEQFF. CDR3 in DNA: TGTGCCAGCTCACCACCGGGGCTAGACTCCAATGAGCAGTTCTTC.